The T cell receptor (beta chain) under discussion was sequenced for a study of identical twins. Study-wide results and limits: Memory repertoires showed no such pattern, whereas abundant cord blood beta clonotypes carried fewer insertions. Cross-sectional statistical analysis was relied on for the conclusions, without the same donors being followed. Twin-shared out-of-frame alpha sequences were enriched for low generation probability.

This clonotype was detected many times. The antigen is not known. No donor was unhealthy or non-Caucasian. CDR3 length: 14 residues. Germline CDR1 SGHNT, CDR2 YYREEE (reference sequence). Trimming stripped 4 bases from V and 1 base from J, with 11 bases between. TCRdb analysed the 5' RACE reads with MiXCR anew, one entry per CDR3 protein. The table lists 550,000 to 700,000 distinct CDR3 sequences, 9.6% of them singletons, with under 3% in the top ten. This sample was also put to use in a study of yellow fever vaccine responses in identical twins.

This rearrangement joins TRBV5-4 to TRBJ2-5; no reliable D call. This TCR derives from a woman aged 18-29 years in good health. The sample comprised PBMCs. CDR3 nucleotides: TGTGCCAGCAGCAGAGGACGAATCCAAGAGACCCAGTACTTC. Protein product: CASSRGRIQETQYF.